This is a list of T cell receptor beta chains from one sample in a study of early T cells in non-severe SARS-CoV-2 infection. TCRdb independently ran MiXCR on the 5' RACE reads; one entry per CDR3 protein. Seen here are around 26,000 distinct CDR3 sequences, 4.4% observed once, and the top ten hold 5.6%. Sequencing was done on a sample of whole blood. These receptors all come from an adult who was a healthcare worker with PCR-confirmed SARS-CoV-2 infection or an uninfected control (not recorded which). Each CDR3 is given with its conserved first and last residue. The order of the fields is J gene, D gene, V gene, clone size, CDR3 protein, CDR3 DNA. A D gene is named only where the DNA matches it firmly. Rows give clone size only sometimes, using once, few, many, or a class for an expanded clone.

>TRBJ2-7|.|TRBV9|many
CASSVDADSYEQYF
TGTGCCAGCAGCGTGGACGCAGATTCCTACGAGCAGTACTTC
>TRBJ2-5|.|TRBV10-1|many
CASSESGTGETQYF
TGCGCCAGCAGTGAGTCGGGGACTGGAGAGACCCAGTACTTC
>TRBJ1-3|.|TRBV7-9|many
CASSPWGLRQVHSGNTIYF
TGTGCCAGCAGCCCGTGGGGACTTCGGCAGGTTCACTCTGGAAACACCATATATTTT
>TRBJ2-7|.|TRBV5-1|many
CASSLGAGRDGEQYF
TGCGCCAGCAGCTTGGGGGCGGGACGGGATGGCGAGCAGTACTTC
>TRBJ2-1|.|TRBV19|many
CASSMVGNSYNEQFF
TGTGCCAGTAGTATGGTGGGTAACTCCTACAATGAGCAGTTCTTC
>TRBJ2-7|TRBD1|TRBV2|many
CASRVDRGHYEQYF
TGTGCCAGCAGGGTCGACAGGGGGCACTACGAGCAGTACTTC
>TRBJ1-5|.|TRBV9|many
CASSRLSNQPQHF
TGTGCCAGCAGCCGCTTGAGCAATCAGCCCCAGCATTTT
>TRBJ1-2|.|TRBV18|medium-sized
CASSSNEAPASYTF
TGTGCCAGCTCCTCGAACGAGGCGCCGGCGAGCTACACCTTC
>TRBJ2-3|TRBD2|TRBV5-6|many
CASSLAVSGGFGTDTQYF
TGTGCCAGCAGCTTGGCCGTTAGCGGGGGGTTCGGCACAGATACGCAGTATTTT
>TRBJ2-7|TRBD1|TRBV6-6|many
CATSDRGFEQYF
TGTGCCACCTCGGACAGGGGGTTCGAGCAGTACTTC
>TRBJ2-3|TRBD2|TRBV5-1|many
CASSPGTSGLTDTQYF
TGCGCCAGCAGCCCCGGGACTAGCGGCCTCACAGATACGCAGTATTTT
>TRBJ1-3|.|TRBV14|.
CASSQDPGRGENTIYF
TGTGCCAGCAGCCAAGATCCCGGGAGGGGTGAAAACACCATATATTTT
>TRBJ1-4|.|TRBV6-6|few
CASSSEGVSNEKLFF
TGTGCCAGCAGTTCTGAGGGGGTTTCTAATGAAAAACTGTTTTTT
>TRBJ1-2|TRBD1|TRBV7-3|many
CASSPGQARISYGYTF
TGTGCCAGCAGCCCCGGACAGGCTCGGATCAGTTATGGCTACACCTTC
>TRBJ2-3|TRBD1|TRBV7-2|many
CASSLAGQGSDTQYF
TGTGCCAGCAGCTTAGCGGGACAGGGCTCAGATACGCAGTATTTT
>TRBJ2-1|.|TRBV20-1|many
CSAYNEQFF
TGCAGTGCTTACAATGAGCAGTTCTTC
>TRBJ1-6|.|TRBV20-1|many
CSVPLAGVNNSPLHF
TGCAGTGTTCCCCTAGCGGGAGTCAATAATTCACCCCTCCACTTT
>TRBJ1-2|TRBD1|TRBV28|many
CASSPPGQGNYGYTF
TGTGCCAGCAGTCCCCCGGGACAGGGGAACTATGGCTACACCTTC
>TRBJ2-7|.|TRBV10-3|medium-sized
CAITYEQYF
TGTGCCATCACCTACGAGCAGTACTTC
>TRBJ2-7|TRBD1|TRBV6-1|many
CASMTGQGAYEQYF
TGTGCCAGCATGACGGGACAGGGGGCCTACGAGCAGTACTTC
>TRBJ2-3|TRBD2|TRBV12-3/TRBV12-4|many
CASSLNPGTSGSRTDTQYF
TGTGCCAGCAGTCTCAATCCCGGGACTAGCGGTTCTCGCACAGATACGCAGTATTTT
>TRBJ1-1|.|TRBV10-1|medium-sized
CASSESGFMNTEAFF
TGCGCCAGCAGTGAGTCCGGATTTATGAACACTGAAGCTTTCTTT
>TRBJ2-3|.|TRBV20-1|many
CSARDLGASTDTQYF
TGCAGTGCTAGAGATCTCGGGGCCAGCACAGATACGCAGTATTTT
>TRBJ2-3|.|TRBV12-3/TRBV12-4|many
CASSAPGGTAASDTQYF
TGTGCCAGCAGCGCCCCAGGAGGGACAGCAGCTTCAGATACGCAGTATTTT
>TRBJ1-2|.|TRBV29-1|.
CSVGSAWVGASYGYTF
TGCAGCGTTGGTTCAGCATGGGTCGGGGCAAGCTATGGCTACACCTTC
>TRBJ2-2|.|TRBV15|many
CATGEKGWATGELFF
TGTGCCACCGGCGAAAAGGGGTGGGCCACCGGGGAGCTGTTTTTT
>TRBJ2-1|TRBD1|TRBV12-3/TRBV12-4|many
CASSFWTGANEQFF
TGTGCCAGCAGTTTTTGGACAGGGGCCAATGAGCAGTTCTTC
>TRBJ1-6|.|TRBV21-1|many
CASSYRDRFSSPLHF
TGTGCCAGCAGCTACCGGGACAGGTTTTCTTCACCCCTCCACTTT
>TRBJ1-2|.|TRBV6-1|many
CASSEGGRSGYTF
TGTGCCAGCAGTGAAGGAGGGAGATCTGGCTACACCTTC
>TRBJ2-3|TRBD1|TRBV5-8|few
CASRGLTGSTDTQYF
TGTGCCAGCAGGGGATTGACAGGGAGCACAGATACGCAGTATTTT
>TRBJ2-5|.|TRBV27|many
CASSLSWGAQETQYF
TGTGCCAGCAGTTTATCGTGGGGCGCCCAAGAGACCCAGTACTTC
>TRBJ1-2|.|TRBV6-5|.
CASSYDLQGYGYTF
TGTGCCAGCAGTTACGATCTGCAGGGGTATGGCTACACCTTC
>TRBJ2-7|TRBD2|TRBV20-1|many
CSARRLAGDSYEQYF
TGCAGTGCTAGACGTCTAGCGGGGGACTCCTACGAGCAGTACTTC
>TRBJ2-7|.|TRBV5-1|many
CASSFFPGDSYEQYF
TGCGCCAGCAGCTTTTTCCCTGGAGACTCCTACGAGCAGTACTTC
>TRBJ1-4|.|TRBV29-1|many
CSVVSPNEKLFF
TGCAGCGTTGTTTCACCTAATGAAAAACTGTTTTTT
>TRBJ1-2|.|TRBV5-1|many
CASSPGNGANYGYTF
TGCGCCAGCAGCCCGGGCAACGGGGCTAACTATGGCTACACCTTC
>TRBJ2-3|TRBD2|TRBV7-9|few
CASSPRAGTSLTDTQYF
TGTGCCAGCAGCCCCCGTGCGGGGACTAGCCTCACAGATACGCAGTATTTT
>TRBJ1-5|.|TRBV2|many
CASSRTDSNQPQHF
TGTGCCAGCTCACGAACGGATAGCAATCAGCCCCAGCATTTT
>TRBJ2-2|TRBD1|TRBV7-9|many
CAVPQGGPTGELFF
TGTGCCGTCCCCCAAGGGGGCCCAACCGGGGAGCTGTTTTTT
>TRBJ1-2|.|TRBV7-2|many
CASSSDRFYYGYTF
TGTGCCAGCAGCTCGGACAGATTTTACTATGGCTACACCTTC
>TRBJ2-7|.|TRBV4-1|many
CASSQVGGEQYF
TGCGCCAGCAGCCAAGTGGGGGGAGAGCAGTACTTC
>TRBJ1-1|.|TRBV7-2|many
CASSLGAGGEAFF
TGTGCCAGCAGCTTAGGGGCAGGCGGAGAAGCTTTCTTT